This passage covers 25 T cell receptor beta chains from one sample sequenced in a study of human T cells and chemical hapten exposure. TCRdb ran MiXCR on the RACE reads and lists one entry per CDR3 protein. Here the sample spans just over 80,000 distinct CDR3 sequences, roughly a tenth being singletons. Specified time point: patch test 1, 2 weeks after DPC sensitization. Treatment of the sample: therapeutic diphenylcyclopropenone sensitization with weekly scalp DPC. The sample was whole blood, taken in connection with sensitization to the hapten diphenylcyclopropenone (DPC). These receptors were taken from a woman aged 50 to 60 with alopecia areata. Some clones in this sample may be carry-over from other donors' samples.

This clonotype was seen just once. V usage is TRBV4-2 and J usage is TRBJ1-2; 7 bases map to TRBD1. V shed 0 bases, J shed 4 bases, and the junction held 11 bases outside the gene matches. The CDR3 is 17 residues long. Germline CDR1 reads LGHNA; CDR2 reads YNFKEQ. CDR3: CASSQEAWEGAGYGYTF. The CDR3 bases are TGTGCCAGCAGCCAAGAAGCCTGGGAGGGGGCCGGCTATGGCTACACCTTC.

The chain employs TRBV28 and TRBJ1-4, with a possible D match to TRBD1 (5 bases). The length of the CDR3 is 16 residues. Germline assignment: CDR1 MDHEN and CDR2 SYDVKM. Trimming shortened V by 3 bases and J by 7 bases, and 18 bases separated the two germline ends. The CDR3, as DNA: TGTGCCAGCAGTTTGTTCGGCGCTCGGGGGTCTGAAAAACTGTTTTTT. Amino acid sequence: CASSLFGARGSEKLFF.

This clonotype has a count of ten or more. The chain employs TRBV28 and TRBJ2-7, with D perhaps matching TRBD2 (6 bases). The germline V gene has CDR1 MDHEN and CDR2 SYDVKM. The V end was cut by 7 bases, the J end by 2 bases, with 12 bases between. CDR3 length: 13 residues. CDR3 sequence: CASNSGLTYEQYF. CDR3 bases: TGTGCCAGCAATTCGGGACTGACCTACGAGCAGTACTTC.

This chain connects TRBV24-1 to TRBJ2-3; 7 bases agree with TRBD2. Germline lookup yields CDR1 KGHDR and CDR2 SFDVKD. The CDR3 length is 17 residues. V was clipped by 2 bases and J by 5 bases; unmatched bases: 12. CDR3 in amino acids: CATSDYPPPQRGDTQYF. The CDR3 DNA reads as TGTGCCACCAGTGATTATCCCCCCCCACAGCGGGGAGATACGCAGTATTTT.

This clonotype was observed at least ten times. The rearrangement joins TRBV7-6 to TRBJ2-1, with D maybe TRBD1 (6 bases). This CDR3 comprises 14 residues. Trimming removed 5 bases at V and 6 bases at J, with 14 bases between. Germline CDR1 and CDR2: SGHVS and FNYEAQ. DNA for the CDR3: TGTGCCAGCAGCCGAACCCGAGGGGGCAATGAGCAGTTCTTC. Translated, it gives CASSRTRGGNEQFF.

DNA for the CDR3: TGTGCCAGCAGTCTCGGACAGGGGTTTTCTGGGGCCAACGTCCTGACTTTC. The encoded protein is CASSLGQGFSGANVLTF. The genes are TRBV6-5 and TRBJ2-6; 9 nucleotides line up with TRBD1. The CDR3 loop spans 17 amino acids. The V gene end was trimmed by 5 bases and the J gene end by 1 base; junction bases not matched to a gene: 6. The germline V gene encodes CDR1 MNHEY and CDR2 SVGAGI.

This clonotype was counted a few times. The chain joins TRBV20-1 to TRBJ2-6, with a possible D match to TRBD1 (5 bases). This CDR3 is 17 amino acids long. Germline values: CDR1 DFQATT, CDR2 SNEGSKA (reference sequence). The V gene lost 0 bases and the J gene lost 0 bases, with 12 bases spanning the gap. The CDR3 region has the DNA TGCAGTGCTAGAGATCCCCGGACACTCTCTGGGGCCAACGTCCTGACTTTC. Amino acids: CSARDPRTLSGANVLTF.

This clonotype occurred a few times. V gene TRBV5-1 combines with J gene TRBJ2-7; D is undetermined. Germline CDR1 reads SGHRS; CDR2 reads YFSETQ. Trimming shortened V by 2 bases and J by 2 bases, and 8 bases separated the two germline ends. The CDR3 extends over 13 amino acids. CDR3: CASSLSITYEQYF. The CDR3 DNA follows: TGCGCCAGCAGCTTAAGCATCACCTACGAGCAGTACTTC.

This clonotype turned up a few times. The J gene is TRBJ1-1, the V gene TRBV6-2 or TRBV6-3; D perhaps matches TRBD1 (6 bases). This CDR3 has 15 residues. Germline-derived CDR1 and CDR2 are MNHEY and SVGEGT. Trimming shortened V by 5 bases and J by 4 bases, and 17 bases separated the two germline ends. In nucleotides, the CDR3 is TGTGCCAGCAGTCCGACCGAAGCAGGGGCCACTGAAGCTTTCTTT. Protein sequence: CASSPTEAGATEAFF.

In its sample, this clonotype was seen a few times. The chain employs TRBV5-1 and TRBJ2-7, with 8 positions matching TRBD2. There are 16 residues in the CDR3. After removal of 0 bases from V and 0 bases from J, the junction contained 5 bases not matched to a gene. Looked up from germline, CDR1 is SGHRS and CDR2 is YFSETQ. CDR3 in amino acids: CASSLDSGTSSYEQYF. For the CDR3, the DNA is TGCGCCAGCAGCTTGGACTCGGGGACTAGCTCCTACGAGCAGTACTTC.

The gene calls are TRBV28 and TRBJ2-1; 9 nucleotides align to TRBD2. Germline lookup yields CDR1 MDHEN and CDR2 SYDVKM. The CDR3 is 15 residues long. V was clipped by 8 bases and J by 9 bases; unmatched bases: 14. CDR3 sequence reads: CASGTLAGEVGEQFF. CDR3 DNA sequence: TGTGCCAGCGGTACATTAGCGGGAGAAGTAGGTGAGCAGTTCTTC.

This clonotype was counted ten times or more. V gene TRBV15 combines with J gene TRBJ1-6; possible D gene TRBD1, 5 bases. CDR3 length: 16 amino acids. The V and J ends lost 1 base and 5 bases respectively, with 12 bases between them. Germline V gene sequence: CDR1 LNHNV, CDR2 YYDKDF (reference sequence). This CDR3 reads CATSRGGTGNNSPLHF. The CDR3 nucleotides read TGTGCCACCAGCAGAGGCGGGACGGGTAATAATTCACCCCTCCACTTT.

Many counts were recorded for this clonotype. This chain joins TRBV28 and TRBJ2-3; 8 bases are a match to TRBD2. CDR3 length: 15 amino acids. Per germline, CDR1 MDHEN and CDR2 SYDVKM. The J segment lost 3 bases and the V segment lost 2 bases, leaving 4 bases of the junction unmatched. The CDR3 nucleotides read TGTGCCAGCAGTTTAACTAGCGGAGATACAGATACGCAGTATTTT. Its translation: CASSLTSGDTDTQYF.

This clonotype was observed a few times. The V gene is TRBV28, the J gene TRBJ1-4, with TRBD1 identical over 9 bases. The CDR3 is made up of 17 amino acids. The germline V gene has CDR1 MDHEN and CDR2 SYDVKM. V lost 4 bases to trimming and J lost 0 bases; unmatched junction nucleotides: 6. The CDR3 loop reads CASSSRQGDSTNEKLFF. CDR3 DNA sequence: TGTGCCAGCAGTTCAAGACAGGGGGATTCAACTAATGAAAAACTGTTTTTT.

This clonotype was seen repeatedly, ten times or more. The chain links TRBV10-3 to TRBJ2-7; weak D call: TRBD1 (6 bases). In germline, CDR1 is ENHRY, CDR2 SYGVKD. The CDR3 length is 12 residues. V was clipped by 7 bases and J by 2 bases, with 9 bases between them. This CDR3 reads CAIKGVAYEQYF. CDR3 sequence (DNA): TGTGCCATCAAGGGGGTCGCCTACGAGCAGTACTTC.

This clonotype was seen at least ten times. The chain recombines TRBV12-5 with TRBJ1-1, with 8 positions matching TRBD1. The ends lost 4 bases at V and 5 bases at J; junction bases unmatched: 15. This CDR3 comprises 17 residues. CDR1 is LGHNT, CDR2 FRNRAP, per germline. The CDR3 nucleotides read TGTGCTAGTGGTTCCCGCATGGGAGGACAGGGAGGAACTGAAGCTTTCTTT. This sequence encodes CASGSRMGGQGGTEAFF.

The V gene is TRBV5-1, the J gene TRBJ2-1, with D possibly being TRBD2 (6 bases). This CDR3 has 17 residues. In germline, CDR1 is SGHRS, CDR2 YFSETQ. Between the trimmed V and J ends, which lost 3 bases and 4 bases, there was a span of 20 bases. The CDR3 is CASSSPREPTSYNEQFF. CDR3 nucleotide sequence: TGCGCCAGCAGCTCCCCTCGAGAGCCGACTAGTTACAATGAGCAGTTCTTC. The entire variable domain, with the rest obtained from reference TRBV5-1 and TRBJ2-1, is as follows: KAGVTQTPRYLIKTRGQQVTLSCSPISGHRSVSWYQQTPGQGLQFLFEYFSETQRNKGNFPGRFSGRQFSNSRSEMNVSTLELGDSALYLCASSSPREPTSYNEQFFGPGTRLTVL.

CDR3 sequence reads: CASSRDRAGTYEQYF. The CDR3 nucleotides read TGTGCCAGCAGCCGGGACAGGGCGGGAACCTACGAGCAGTACTTC. The chain employs TRBV7-9 and TRBJ2-7; TRBD1 aligns across 9 bases. Per the germline V gene, CDR1 is SEHNR and CDR2 is FQNEAQ (reference sequence). The CDR3 has 15 amino acids. V was pared by 5 bases and J by 2 bases, with 7 bases of the junction left unmatched. Filled out from reference TRBV7-9 and TRBJ2-7, the complete variable domain reads DTGVSQNPRHKITKRGQNVTFRCDPISEHNRLYWYRQTLGQGPEFLTYFQNEAQLEKSRLLSDRFSAERPKGSFSTLEIQRTEQGDSAMYLCASSRDRAGTYEQYFGPGTRLTVT.

The table lists this clonotype with many counts. The J gene is TRBJ1-1, the V gene TRBV27; maybe TRBD1 (6 bases). V was trimmed by 3 bases and J by 1 base, leaving 15 bases between them. CDR1 and CDR2 (germline): MNHEY, SMNVEV (reference sequence). The CDR3 loop spans 16 amino acids. CDR3 amino acids: CASSFRFGTRNTEAFF. CDR3 coding DNA: TGTGCCAGCAGTTTTCGCTTTGGGACAAGGAACACTGAAGCTTTCTTT.

This clonotype was detected only a few times. The CDR3 reads CSARQGATGYTF. DNA for the CDR3: TGCAGCGCAAGACAGGGGGCTACGGGCTACACCTTC. J is TRBJ1-2 and V is TRBV29-1, with 10 bases aligning to TRBD1. J gave up 8 bases and V 7 bases, and 7 bases lay outside the gene matches. Germline V gene lookup returns CDR1 SQVTM and CDR2 ANQGSEA. This CDR3 spans 12 amino acids.

This chain connects TRBV2 to TRBJ1-5, with D possibly matching TRBD1 (5 bases). CDR3 size: 17 residues. Trimming removed 1 base at V and 4 bases at J, with 17 bases between. The germline CDR1 and CDR2 sequences are SNHLY and FYNNEI. CDR3: CASSEVSRVSFNQPQHF. The CDR3 DNA reads as TGTGCCAGCAGTGAAGTTTCCAGGGTCAGCTTTAATCAGCCCCAGCATTTT. Together with reference TRBV2 and TRBJ1-5, the CDR3 gives the full variable domain: EPEVTQTPSHQVTQMGQEVILRCVPISNHLYFYWYRQILGQKVEFLVSFYNNEISEKSEIFDDQFSVERPDGSNFTLKIRSTKLEDSAMYFCASSEVSRVSFNQPQHFGDGTRLSIL.

About this clonotype: This sequence may be a read error, since a much larger clone differs from it by one base. The chain joins TRBV11-2 to TRBJ2-3; the D is unclear. The CDR3 totals 16 residues. Germline CDR1 SGHAT, CDR2 FQNNGV. CDR3 coding DNA: TGTGCCAGCCGCTTACGTCTAGGTGGCGGCACAGATACGCAGTATTTT. Protein sequence: CASRLRLGGGTDTQYF.

This clonotype was seen many times. CDR3 sequence reads: CASSQGGSARGRYEQYF. DNA of the CDR3: TGCGCCAGCAGCCAAGGGGGGAGCGCCAGGGGTAGATACGAGCAGTACTTC. This chain uses TRBV4-3 with TRBJ2-7, with a weak D call TRBD1 (6 bases). Trimming took off 1 base at V and 4 bases at J, with 20 bases between the two ends. CDR1 is LGHNA and CDR2 is YSLEER in the germline V gene. This CDR3 has 17 residues.

The rearrangement links TRBV28 to TRBJ2-7; no firm D call. Germline V gene lookup returns CDR1 MDHEN and CDR2 SYDVKM. The length of the CDR3 is 12 residues. With 6 bases removed from V and 3 bases from J, the gap between germline ends came to 9 bases. The CDR3 loop is CASRKPVYEQYF. The CDR3 DNA follows: TGTGCCAGCAGAAAACCTGTCTACGAGCAGTACTTC.

This clonotype occurred a few times. The rearrangement uses TRBV6-4 and TRBJ1-1; a possible D gene is TRBD1 (5 bases). CDR3 length: 13 residues. V gave up 4 bases and J gave up 4 bases, with 10 bases separating them. Germline V gene data show CDR1 as MRHNA and CDR2 as SNTAGT. This CDR3 reads CASSARDGTEAFF. CDR3 coding DNA: TGTGCCAGCAGTGCCCGGGACGGCACTGAAGCTTTCTTT.